This T cell receptor (beta chain) originates from a study of blood T cell repertoires in COVID-19. About the research overall: Acute-phase and convalescent COVID-19 samples originated in the United States, Italy and Spain. Sample material is recorded as cDNA or gDNA derived from T cells, B-cell-depleted T cells, or PBMCs.

The ends lost 1 base at V and 6 bases at J; junction bases unmatched: 1. Germline CDR1 SSHAT, CDR2 FNYEAQ (reference sequence). The CDR3 runs 15 residues. Original handling: Researchers report that nucleated cell counts were estimated from reference gene primer amplification. Clones were sequenced by immunoSEQ multiplex PCR, and TCRdb holds only the in-frame ones, with some missing. V and J calls and clone size are as listed in that table; D and trimming were resolved from the DNA. The table has almost 55,000 clones, around 86% seen once. This chain joins TRBV7-7 and TRBJ2-3; TRBD2 agrees at 13 bases. The source of this sequence is a man in his forties or fifties with active COVID-19. The sequenced sample consisted of peripheral blood. The CDR3 DNA reads as TGTGCCAGCAGCTTAGGGACTAGCGGGAGTGATACGCAGTATTTT. It codes for CASSLGTSGSDTQYF.